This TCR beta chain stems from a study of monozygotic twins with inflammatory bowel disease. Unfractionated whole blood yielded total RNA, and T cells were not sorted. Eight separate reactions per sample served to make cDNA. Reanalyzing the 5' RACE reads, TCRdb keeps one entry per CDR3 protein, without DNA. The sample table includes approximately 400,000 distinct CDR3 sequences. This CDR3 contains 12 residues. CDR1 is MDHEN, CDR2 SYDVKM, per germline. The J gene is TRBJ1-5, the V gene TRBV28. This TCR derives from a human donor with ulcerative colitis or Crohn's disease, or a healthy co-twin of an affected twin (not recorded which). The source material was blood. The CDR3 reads CASSMENQPQHF. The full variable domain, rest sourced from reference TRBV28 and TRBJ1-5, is DVKVTQSSRYLVKRTGEKVFLECVQDMDHENMFWYRQDPGLGLRLIYFSYDVKMKEKGDIPEGYSVSREKKERFSLILESASTNQTSMYLCASSMENQPQHFGDGTRLSIL.